The 20 T cell receptor beta chains presented below share a single source sample, sequenced in a study of blood T cell repertoires in COVID-19. Data came from immunoSEQ multiplex PCR; TCRdb stores just in-frame clones and leaves some out. This repertoire shows about 36,000 clones, more than 70% found once; its top ten account for around 35%. The sequenced material came from peripheral blood. All receptors derive from a man aged 55 to 70 with acute or convalescent COVID-19.

The chain uses TRBV7-8 and TRBJ2-5; D is perhaps TRBD2 (6 bases). Germline loops: CDR1 SGHVS, CDR2 FQNEAQ. The V and J ends lost 4 bases and 1 base respectively, with 16 bases between them. This CDR3 contains 16 residues. CDR3 region: CASSSASVSSQETQYF. The CDR3 DNA is TGTGCCAGCAGCTCGGCTAGCGTCTCCAGCCAAGAGACCCAGTACTTC. Variable domain in full (rest from reference TRBV7-8 and TRBJ2-5): GAGVSQSPRYKVAKRGQDVALRCDPISGHVSLFWYQQALGQGPEFLTYFQNEAQLDKSGLPSDRFFAERPEGSVSTLKIQRTQQEDSAVYLCASSSASVSSQETQYFGPGTRLLVL.

This sequence joins TRBV6-6 and TRBJ2-7; the match to TRBD1 covers 8 bases. This CDR3 has 13 amino acids. Looked up from germline, CDR1 is MNHNY and CDR2 is SVGAGI (reference sequence). Trimming removed 7 bases from V and 2 bases from J; junction bases left unmatched: 4. The CDR3 nucleotides are TGTGCCAGCACAAAGACAGGGGCCTACGAGCAGTACTTC. Its translation is CASTKTGAYEQYF.

This chain links TRBV19 with TRBJ2-7; perhaps TRBD2 as D (6 bases). V lost 3 bases to trimming and J lost 2 bases, with 17 bases between them. The CDR3 spans 16 residues. Per germline, CDR1 LNHDA and CDR2 SQIVND (reference sequence). The CDR3 DNA is TGTGCCAGTAGTATTGGTGGAGGGGCGAATACCTACGAGCAGTACTTC. Protein product: CASSIGGGANTYEQYF. Complete variable domain (other parts from reference TRBV19 and TRBJ2-7): DGGITQSPKYLFRKEGQNVTLSCEQNLNHDAMYWYRQDPGQGLRLIYYSQIVNDFQKGDIAEGYSVSREKKESFPLTVTSAQKNPTAFYLCASSIGGGANTYEQYFGPGTRLTVT.

J is TRBJ1-1 and V is TRBV7-9; no firm D call. This CDR3 comprises 11 residues. Germline-derived CDR1 and CDR2 are SEHNR and FQNEAQ (reference sequence). Trimming cost V 1 base and J 7 bases, with 4 bases left between them. DNA for the CDR3: TGTGCCAGCAGCTTAGAGCATGAAGCTTTCTTT. Its protein is CASSLEHEAFF. Variable domain in full (rest from reference TRBV7-9 and TRBJ1-1): DTGVSQNPRHKITKRGQNVTFRCDPISEHNRLYWYRQTLGQGPEFLTYFQNEAQLEKSRLLSDRFSAERPKGSFSTLEIQRTEQGDSAMYLCASSLEHEAFFGQGTRLTVV.

The chain employs TRBV5-1 and TRBJ1-4; 8 positions match TRBD1. V lost 4 bases to trimming and J lost 3 bases; unmatched junction nucleotides: 5. This CDR3 comprises 15 residues. Germline V gene sequence: CDR1 SGHRS, CDR2 YFSETQ. Written as DNA, the CDR3 is TGCGCCAGCAGCCCTCAGGGGGCGGCTAATGAAAAACTGTTTTTT. This codes for CASSPQGAANEKLFF.

The chain has TRBV24-1 and TRBJ2-5; tentative D call: TRBD2 (6 bases). Germline V gives CDR1 KGHDR, CDR2 SFDVKD. This CDR3 spans 15 amino acids. Trimming took off 1 base at V and 5 bases at J, with 13 bases between the two ends. The CDR3 is CATSDFYAGRETQYF. DNA of the CDR3: TGTGCCACCAGTGATTTCTACGCAGGGAGGGAGACCCAGTACTTC.

This CDR3 reads CASSQGLAGTEQYF. CDR3 bases: TGTGCCAGCAGCCAGGGACTAGCGGGAACCGAGCAGTACTTC. This chain joins TRBV4-2 and TRBJ2-7, with 13 nucleotides matching TRBD2. CDR1 is LGHNA, CDR2 YNFKEQ, per germline. V lost 3 bases to trimming and J lost 6 bases; unmatched junction nucleotides: 2. CDR3 length: 14 residues.

The rearrangement links TRBV6-5 to TRBJ1-6; tentative D call: TRBD1 (5 bases). V was shortened by 6 bases and J by 4 bases, with 10 bases between the two germline ends. Germline loops: CDR1 MNHEY, CDR2 SVGAGI. The CDR3 has 14 residues. The CDR3 DNA follows: TGTGCCAGCAGCCCAGGACAATATAATTCACCCCTCCACTTT. This codes for CASSPGQYNSPLHF.

This clone was counted once. This chain connects TRBV4-3 to TRBJ1-4; 8 nucleotides align to TRBD1. Trimming removed 5 bases from V and 4 bases from J; junction bases left unmatched: 6. The germline V gene has CDR1 LGHNA and CDR2 YSLEER. CDR3 size: 15 residues. The CDR3, as DNA: TGCGCCAGCAGCACAGGGGGGGGCTATAATGAAAAACTGTTTTTT. It codes for CASSTGGGYNEKLFF.

This rearrangement joins TRBV2 to TRBJ2-2; D is perhaps TRBD1 (6 bases). Germline CDR1 and CDR2: SNHLY and FYNNEI. V was shortened by 6 bases and J by 2 bases, with 10 bases between the two germline ends. The CDR3 has 14 amino acids. The CDR3 loop is CASRQGANTGELFF. CDR3 sequence (DNA): TGTGCCAGCAGACAGGGCGCTAACACCGGGGAGCTGTTTTTT.

This chain connects TRBV11-3 to TRBJ1-2; no definite D call. The length of the CDR3 is 13 residues. Trimming removed 5 bases at V and 6 bases at J, with 13 bases between. Germline V gene data show CDR1 as SGHNT and CDR2 as YENEEA. CDR3 protein: CASSPPGRNGYTF. The DNA of the CDR3 is TGTGCCAGCAGCCCCCCCGGGAGGAATGGCTACACCTTC.

The chain uses TRBV9 and TRBJ2-1, with D hard to call. This CDR3 comprises 15 residues. V gave up 0 bases and J gave up 5 bases, with 12 bases separating them. The germline V gene has CDR1 SGDLS and CDR2 YYNGEE. In nucleotides, the CDR3 is TGTGCCAGCAGCGTAGTTAGTAGCTCAAACAATGAGCAGTTCTTC. Protein product: CASSVVSSSNNEQFF.

CDR3 sequence: CASSKRDTTLYGYTF. For the CDR3, the DNA is TGTGCCAGCAGCAAACGGGACACCACGCTCTATGGCTACACCTTC. The chain carries TRBV28 and TRBJ1-2, with D perhaps matching TRBD1 (6 bases). The CDR3 length is 15 residues. V lost 6 bases and J lost 4, with 18 bases in between. Germline V gene sequence: CDR1 MDHEN, CDR2 SYDVKM.

This chain joins TRBV6-6 and TRBJ1-2; TRBD1 agrees at 9 bases. Per the germline V gene, CDR1 is MNHNY and CDR2 is SVGAGI (reference sequence). CDR3 length: 15 residues. The J segment lost 8 bases and the V segment lost 7 bases, leaving 14 bases of the junction unmatched. CDR3: CASTLLPGQGGGYTF. The CDR3 nucleotides read TGTGCCAGCACCCTCCTGCCGGGACAGGGCGGCGGCTACACCTTC.

The gene calls are TRBV6-5 and TRBJ2-3; the D is unclear. Germline CDR1 reads MNHEY; CDR2 reads SVGAGI. The V gene lost 6 bases and the J gene lost 7 bases, with 14 bases spanning the gap. The CDR3 is made up of 13 amino acids. In nucleotides, the CDR3 is TGTGCCAGCAGCCCAAGATCGCGGAATACGCAGTATTTT. It codes for CASSPRSRNTQYF.

The J gene is TRBJ1-2, the V gene TRBV19; no clear D gene. There are 16 residues in the CDR3. Trimming left V 3 bases short and J 2 bases short, with 16 bases between. Germline CDR1 reads LNHDA; CDR2 reads SQIVND (reference sequence). CDR3 DNA: TGTGCCAGTAGTATTGGGTGGGCAGGAAACAACTATGGCTACACCTTC. Amino acid sequence: CASSIGWAGNNYGYTF.

A few counts support this clone. The chain is built from TRBV19 and TRBJ1-2, with D possibly being TRBD1 (6 bases). There are 13 residues in the CDR3. V lost 5 bases and J 2 bases, leaving 9 bases between the germline ends. From germline, CDR1 is LNHDA and CDR2 SQIVND (reference sequence). This CDR3 is CASSGRGNYGYTF. The DNA for the CDR3 is TGTGCCAGTAGTGGCAGGGGAAACTATGGCTACACCTTC. Full variable domain (outside the CDR3, taken from reference TRBV19 and TRBJ1-2): DGGITQSPKYLFRKEGQNVTLSCEQNLNHDAMYWYRQDPGQGLRLIYYSQIVNDFQKGDIAEGYSVSREKKESFPLTVTSAQKNPTAFYLCASSGRGNYGYTFGSGTRLTVV.

The V gene is TRBV27, the J gene TRBJ2-7, with 8 bases lining up with TRBD2. This CDR3 contains 14 residues. Trimming removed 3 bases from V and 3 bases from J; junction bases left unmatched: 4. CDR1 is MNHEY and CDR2 is SMNVEV in the germline V gene (reference sequence). The CDR3 is CASSFAGTSYEQYF. CDR3 coding DNA: TGTGCCAGCAGTTTCGCCGGGACTAGCTACGAGCAGTACTTC.

The rearrangement uses TRBV18 and TRBJ2-3; 10 bases match TRBD1. The CDR3 loop spans 16 amino acids. J gave up 7 bases and V 0 bases, and 7 bases lay outside the gene matches. Germline CDR1 and CDR2: KGHSH and LQKENI. As DNA, the CDR3 is TGTGCCAGCTCACCACCCGGGACAGGGGTCAAAAATACGCAGTATTTT. Its protein product is CASSPPGTGVKNTQYF.

CDR3: CASRVRDRVSGELFF. DNA for the CDR3: TGTGCCAGTAGGGTGAGGGACAGGGTTTCCGGGGAGCTGTTTTTT. The gene calls are TRBV19 and TRBJ2-2; TRBD1 aligns across 9 bases. CDR1 is LNHDA and CDR2 is SQIVND in the germline V gene (reference sequence). The CDR3 extends over 15 amino acids. Trimming took 6 bases from V and 6 from J; bases not matched to a gene: 8.